Listed below are T cell receptor beta chains from one sample, sequenced in a study of T cells in Graves' hyperthyroidism and ophthalmopathy. From the multiplex PCR reads, TCRdb called clonotypes with MiXCR, one entry per CDR3 protein. The sample has around 540,000 distinct CDR3 sequences, roughly 50% seen once. Input material: peripheral blood or thyroid tissue (not recorded which). These receptors came from a woman under 30 with Graves' hyperthyroidism. The CDR3 runs from the conserved cysteine through the conserved F or W. The D gene is left open where the match is weak. The size of a clone is reported for some rows only, either as once, few or many, or as a class for expanded clones.

clone size,V gene,J gene,D gene,CDR3 protein,CDR3 DNA
-,TRBV20-1,TRBJ1-1,-,CSARDPGQGMDTEAFF,TGCAGTGCTAGAGATCCGGGACAAGGGATGGACACTGAAGCTTTCTTT
-,TRBV2,TRBJ1-2,TRBD1,CASSLGSTGYGYTF,TGTGCCAGCAGCTTGGGATCGACAGGGTATGGCTACACCTTC
-,TRBV7-3,TRBJ1-1,-,CASSPDRGSFF,TGTGCCAGCAGCCCTGACAGAGGATCTTTCTTT
-,TRBV20-1,TRBJ1-2,-,CSARDFQSGYTF,TGCAGTGCTAGAGATTTTCAGTCTGGCTACACCTTC
few,TRBV20-1,TRBJ1-2,-,CSAAVRAAHTF,TGCAGTGCTGCCGTTCGAGCGGCGCACACCTTC
-,TRBV19,TRBJ1-4,-,CASSHSNEKLFF,TGTGCCAGTAGTCACAGTAATGAAAAACTGTTTTTT
few,TRBV14,TRBJ2-7,-,CASSHYRSYEQYF,TGTGCCAGCAGCCATTACCGCTCCTACGAGCAGTACTTC
-,TRBV20-1,TRBJ1-1,TRBD1,CSARDPSGQGTTEAFF,TGCAGTGCTAGAGATCCCTCCGGACAGGGTACCACTGAAGCTTTCTTT
-,TRBV7-2,TRBJ1-4,TRBD1,CASRDRALLSEKLFF,TGTGCCAGCAGGGACAGGGCCCTCTTAAGTGAAAAACTGTTTTTT
-,TRBV5-1,TRBJ2-2,TRBD2,CASSLGLAGGGTGELFF,TGCGCCAGCAGCCTAGGACTAGCGGGAGGAGGGACCGGGGAGCTGTTTTTT
-,TRBV10-2,TRBJ1-1,-,CASSQPSQMNTEAFF,TGTGCCAGCAGCCAACCCTCTCAGATGAACACTGAAGCTTTCTTT
-,TRBV5-1,TRBJ2-6,TRBD2,CASSLLADGANVLTF,TGCGCCAGCAGCCTTCTAGCGGATGGGGCCAACGTCCTGACTTTC
-,TRBV7-3,TRBJ2-5,TRBD2,CASSVGTSEKETQYF,TGTGCCAGCAGCGTCGGGACTAGCGAAAAAGAGACCCAGTACTTT
many,TRBV29-1,TRBJ1-5,-,CSVAVSNQPQHF,TGCAGCGTTGCAGTCAGCAATCAGCCCCAGCATTTT
-,TRBV14,TRBJ1-5,-,CASSQSGGRGNQPQHF,TGTGCCAGCAGCCAGTCCGGCGGTCGGGGCAATCAGCCCCAGCATTTT
-,TRBV15,TRBJ1-5,-,CATSREGGTDSNQPQHF,TGTGCCACCAGCAGAGAGGGGGGGACGGATAGCAATCAGCCCCAGCATTTT
-,TRBV29-1,TRBJ1-1,-,CSERANTEAFF,TGCAGCGAGAGGGCGAACACTGAAGCTTTCTTT
-,TRBV29-1,TRBJ1-2,-,CSVGPSNGYTF,TGCAGCGTTGGTCCTAGCAATGGCTACACCTTC
many,TRBV15,TRBJ2-7,TRBD1,CATSRGSGQGGYEQYF,TGTGCCACCAGCAGAGGTTCGGGACAGGGGGGGTACGAGCAGTACTTC
-,TRBV7-9,TRBJ1-2,-,CASRRGTTYGYTF,TGTGCCAGCAGGAGGGGGACCACCTATGGCTACACCTTC
-,TRBV29-1,TRBJ2-7,TRBD2,CSVGSGSGDREQYF,TGCAGCGTCGGAAGCGGGAGCGGGGACCGCGAGCAGTACTTC
-,TRBV29-1,TRBJ2-5,-,CSVRDRETQYF,TGCAGCGTTAGGGATCGGGAGACCCAGTACTTC
-,TRBV25-1,TRBJ1-6,-,CASSPQDGSPLHF,TGTGCCAGCAGTCCACAGGACGGTTCACCCCTCCACTTT
many,TRBV7-2,TRBJ2-2,-,CASSLDGVNTGELFF,TGTGCCAGCAGCTTAGATGGTGTTAACACCGGGGAGCTGTTTTTT
-,TRBV2,TRBJ1-3,-,CASNLHDSGNTIYF,TGTGCCAGTAATTTACACGACTCTGGAAACACCATATATTTT
many,TRBV19,TRBJ1-1,TRBD1,CASRFSGQGTEAFF,TGTGCCAGCCGGTTCTCGGGACAGGGGACTGAAGCTTTCTTT
-,TRBV25-1,TRBJ1-2,-,CASRRVADYGYTF,TGTGCCAGCAGGAGGGTGGCGGACTATGGCTACACCTTC
-,TRBV10-3,TRBJ2-2,-,CATKSGGQTGELFF,TGTGCCACCAAGTCGGGGGGACAGACCGGGGAGCTGTTTTTT
many,TRBV2,TRBJ2-7,TRBD1,CASVAGGYEQYF,TGTGCCTCCGTGGCAGGGGGCTACGAGCAGTACTTC